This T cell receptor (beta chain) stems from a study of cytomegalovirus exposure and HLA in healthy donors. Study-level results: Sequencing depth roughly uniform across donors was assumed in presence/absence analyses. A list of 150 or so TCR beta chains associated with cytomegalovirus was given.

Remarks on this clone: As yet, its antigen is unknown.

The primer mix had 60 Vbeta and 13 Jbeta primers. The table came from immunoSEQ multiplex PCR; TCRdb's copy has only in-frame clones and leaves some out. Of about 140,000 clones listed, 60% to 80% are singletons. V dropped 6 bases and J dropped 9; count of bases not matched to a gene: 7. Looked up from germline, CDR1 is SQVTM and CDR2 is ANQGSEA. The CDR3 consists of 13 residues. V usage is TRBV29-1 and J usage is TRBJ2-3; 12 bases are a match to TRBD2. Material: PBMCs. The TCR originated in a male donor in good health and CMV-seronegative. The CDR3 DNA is TGCAGCGTAAGGACTAGCGGGGCCCAAACGCAGTATTTT. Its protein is CSVRTSGAQTQYF.